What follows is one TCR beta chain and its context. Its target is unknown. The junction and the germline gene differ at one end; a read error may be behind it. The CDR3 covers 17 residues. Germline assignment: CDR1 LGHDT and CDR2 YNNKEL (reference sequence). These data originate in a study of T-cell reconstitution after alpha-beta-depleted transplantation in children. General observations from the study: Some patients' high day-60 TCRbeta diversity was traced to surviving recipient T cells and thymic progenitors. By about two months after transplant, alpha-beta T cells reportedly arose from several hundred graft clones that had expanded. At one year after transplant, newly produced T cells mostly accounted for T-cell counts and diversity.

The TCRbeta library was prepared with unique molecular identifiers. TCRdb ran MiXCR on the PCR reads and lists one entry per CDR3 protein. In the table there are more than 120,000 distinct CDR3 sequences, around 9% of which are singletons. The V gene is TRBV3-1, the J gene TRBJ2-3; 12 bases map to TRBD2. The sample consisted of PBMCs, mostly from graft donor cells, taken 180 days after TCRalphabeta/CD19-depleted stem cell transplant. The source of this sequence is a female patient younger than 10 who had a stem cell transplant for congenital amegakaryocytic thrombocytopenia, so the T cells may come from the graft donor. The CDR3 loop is CACSQDPSGGAWNTQYF. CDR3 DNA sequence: TGTGCCTGCAGCCAAGACCCTAGCGGGGGGGCCTGGAATACGCAGTATTTT.